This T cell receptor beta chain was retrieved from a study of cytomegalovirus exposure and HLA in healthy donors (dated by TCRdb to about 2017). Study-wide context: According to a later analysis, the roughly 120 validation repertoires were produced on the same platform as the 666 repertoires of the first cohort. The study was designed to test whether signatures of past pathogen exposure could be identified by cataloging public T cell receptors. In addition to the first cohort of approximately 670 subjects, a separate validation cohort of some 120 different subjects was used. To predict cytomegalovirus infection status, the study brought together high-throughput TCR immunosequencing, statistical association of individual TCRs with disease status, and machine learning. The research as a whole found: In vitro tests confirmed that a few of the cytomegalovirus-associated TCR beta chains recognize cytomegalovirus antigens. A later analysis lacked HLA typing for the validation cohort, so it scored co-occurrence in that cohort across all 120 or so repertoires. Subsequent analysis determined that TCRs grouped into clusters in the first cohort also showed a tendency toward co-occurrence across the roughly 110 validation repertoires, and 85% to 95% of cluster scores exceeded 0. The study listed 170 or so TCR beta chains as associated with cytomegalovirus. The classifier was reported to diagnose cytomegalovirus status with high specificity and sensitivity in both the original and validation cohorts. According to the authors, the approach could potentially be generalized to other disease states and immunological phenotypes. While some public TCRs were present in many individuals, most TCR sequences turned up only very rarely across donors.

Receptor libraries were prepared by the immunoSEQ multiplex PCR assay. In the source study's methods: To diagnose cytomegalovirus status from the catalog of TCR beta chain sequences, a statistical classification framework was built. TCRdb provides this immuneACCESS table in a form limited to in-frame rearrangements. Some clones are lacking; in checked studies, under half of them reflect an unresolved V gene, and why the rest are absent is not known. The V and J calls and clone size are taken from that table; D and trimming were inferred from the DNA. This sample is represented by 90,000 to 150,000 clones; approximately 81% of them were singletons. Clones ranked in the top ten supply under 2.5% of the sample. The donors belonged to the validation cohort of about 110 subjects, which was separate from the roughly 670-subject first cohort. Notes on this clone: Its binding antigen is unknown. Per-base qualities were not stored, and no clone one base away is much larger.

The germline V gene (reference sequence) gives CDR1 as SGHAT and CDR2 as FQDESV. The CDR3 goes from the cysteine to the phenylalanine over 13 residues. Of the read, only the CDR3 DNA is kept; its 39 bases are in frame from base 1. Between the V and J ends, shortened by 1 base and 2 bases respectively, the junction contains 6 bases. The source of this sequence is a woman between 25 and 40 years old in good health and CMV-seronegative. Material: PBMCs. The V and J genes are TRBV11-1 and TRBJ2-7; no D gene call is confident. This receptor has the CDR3 CASSLDRTYEQYF. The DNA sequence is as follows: TGTGCCAGCAGCTTAGACAGAACCTACGAGCAGTACTTC. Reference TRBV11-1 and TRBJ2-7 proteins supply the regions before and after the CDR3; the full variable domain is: EAEVAQSPRYKITEKSQAVAFWCDPISGHATLYWYRQILGQGPELLVQFQDESVVDDSQLPKDRFSAERLKGVDSTLKIQPAELGDSAMYLCASSLDRTYEQYFGPGTRLTVT.